This TCR beta chain was sequenced during a study of cytomegalovirus exposure and HLA in healthy donors. Sequencing used immunoSEQ multiplex PCR; TCRdb keeps in-frame clones, though not all of them. Here the sample spans roughly 120,000 clones, about nine tenths being singletons. The germline V and J ends were trimmed by 0 bases and 6 bases, with 6 bases remaining between them. This CDR3 comprises 13 residues. In germline, CDR1 is SGHRS, CDR2 YFSETQ. J is TRBJ2-2 and V is TRBV5-1; tentative D call: TRBD1 (5 bases). The sequence was obtained from a young woman in good health and CMV-seronegative. The source material was PBMCs. CDR3 DNA sequence: TGCGCCAGCAGCTTGGACAGGCCCGGGGAGCTGTTTTTT. It specifies CASSLDRPGELFF.